The present T cell receptor (beta chain) was sequenced within a study of blood T cell repertoires in COVID-19. In the study overall: The United States, Italy and Spain were the sources of the acute and convalescent COVID-19 samples. T cells, B-cell-depleted T cells, or PBMCs supplied cDNA or gDNA.

J lost 11 bases, V lost 0 bases, and 6 bases had no gene match. The CDR3 extends over 13 amino acids. Germline loops: CDR1 LNHNV, CDR2 YYDKDF (reference sequence). In the original analysis: Amplification from reference gene primers served as the basis for estimated nucleated cell counts. Sequencing used immunoSEQ multiplex PCR; TCRdb keeps in-frame clones, though not all of them. Clone size and V and J calls were adopted from that table, with D and trimming inferred from the DNA. The data show approximately 210,000 clones, about nine tenths seen once. Sequencing was done on a sample of peripheral blood. This sequence was found in a man aged 25-45 years who had recovered from COVID-19. J is TRBJ1-1 and V is TRBV15; 7 bases fit TRBD1. Here the CDR3 reads CATSRDRGLYAFF. CDR3 bases: TGTGCCACCAGCAGAGATAGGGGGCTTTACGCTTTCTTT.